The 5 T cell receptor beta chains reported below all come from one sample, sequenced in a study of blood T cell repertoires in COVID-19. The protocol was immunoSEQ multiplex PCR, while the TCRdb copy is restricted to in-frame clones and leaves out a portion. The top ten clones hold 2.4% of a sample with about 100,000 clones, 88% of them seen once. Sequencing was done on a sample of peripheral blood. The receptors shown here come from a human donor in a cohort sampled during active COVID-19.

The chain uses TRBV5-6 and TRBJ2-7; D not certain. V dropped 0 bases and J dropped 1 base, with 8 bases sitting between them. Germline V lookup: CDR1 SGHDT, CDR2 YYEEEE. This CDR3 has 14 residues. CDR3 in amino acids: CASSLVYGSYEQYF. In DNA, the CDR3 is TGTGCCAGCAGCTTGGTGTACGGTTCCTACGAGCAGTACTTC.

The chain employs TRBV2 and TRBJ2-3, with D possibly TRBD2 on 6 matching bases. The germline V gene has CDR1 SNHLY and CDR2 FYNNEI. Trimming left V 6 bases short and J 0 bases short, with 7 bases between. The CDR3 is 13 amino acids. This CDR3 is CASRAGSTDTQYF. The CDR3 nucleotides read TGTGCCAGCAGGGCGGGGAGCACAGATACGCAGTATTTT.

The chain uses TRBV7-8 and TRBJ1-2; 9 nucleotides match TRBD1. J gave up 9 bases and V 5 bases, and 16 bases lay outside the gene matches. Germline CDR1 SGHVS, CDR2 FQNEAQ. CDR3 size: 16 residues. The CDR3 reads CASSVLSVQGAGSYTF. CDR3 sequence (DNA): TGTGCCAGCAGCGTGCTTAGTGTACAGGGGGCAGGAAGCTACACCTTC.

The chain uses TRBV5-4 and TRBJ1-1; D not certain. Germline CDR1 is SGHNT and CDR2 is YYREEE (reference sequence). The CDR3 contains 17 residues. Between the trimmed V and J ends, which lost 0 bases and 5 bases, there was a span of 20 bases. Here the CDR3 reads CASSLDHSVAGRTEAFF. The DNA of the CDR3 is TGTGCCAGCAGCTTGGATCATTCGGTGGCAGGCCGAACTGAAGCTTTCTTT. The full variable domain, with the rest looked up from reference TRBV5-4 and TRBJ1-1, is ETGVTQSPTHLIKTRGQQVTLRCSSQSGHNTVSWYQQALGQGPQFIFQYYREEENGRGNFPPRFSGLQFPNYSSELNVNALELDDSALYLCASSLDHSVAGRTEAFFGQGTRLTVV.

This sequence joins TRBV21-1 and TRBJ2-7; TRBD2 is the table's D call, not checked against the DNA. TRBV21-1 is noted as a pseudogene. The CDR3 runs to 14 residues. The CDR3 is CASSWGGVLYEQYF. In DNA, the CDR3 is TGTGCCAGCAGTTGGGGGGGCGTTTTATACGAGCAGTACTTC.